This section outlines one TCR beta chain sequence together with its context. Roughly 0.45 to 1 ug RNA was reverse transcribed with random hexamers. TCRdb analysed the immunoSEQ multiplex PCR reads with MiXCR anew, one entry per CDR3 protein. The data hold fewer than 350,000 distinct CDR3 sequences, with around 85% observed a single time. The data were taken from a study of CD8 T cells in Susac syndrome. This CDR3 has 16 residues. The rearrangement links TRBV21-1 to TRBJ1-2; the tabulated D call, TRBD1, remains unverified against the DNA. TRBV21-1 is a listed pseudogene. The sequence was obtained from a human donor with multiple sclerosis. What was sequenced was CD8+ T cells from PBMCs. The CDR3 loop is CASSKGERQGIGGYTF. In DNA, the CDR3 is TGTGCCAGCAGCAAGGGGGAAAGACAGGGAATAGGCGGCTACACCTTC.